This T cell receptor beta chain was sequenced during a study of prognosis after radiotherapy for stage I lung cancer. Looking at the study overall: Fourteen of the patients were found to have newly diagnosed primary stage I lung tumors, and about five were living with oligometastatic NSCLC after surgical resection of the primary tumor.

Template was genomic DNA; TCR beta CDR3 amplified in two multiplex PCR rounds. Amplification in first-round PCR relied on primers specific to each TRBV and TRBJ gene. TCRdb re-derived calls from the multiplex PCR reads in MiXCR, one entry per CDR3 protein. The sample shows 20,000 to 25,000 distinct CDR3 sequences, 40% of them seen only once. This clonotype has only a few counts. Here the sequenced sample was PBMCs, taken before or after stereotactic body radiation therapy (not recorded which). This sequence originates from a donor older than 45 with non-small cell lung cancer.

The CDR3 coding sequence is TGTGCCAGCAGTCAAACAGGGTGGGTAGGGAACACTGAAGCTTTCTTT. Translating it yields CASSQTGWVGNTEAFF. J is TRBJ1-1 and V is TRBV6-1, with a tentative D call TRBD1 (6 bases). There are 16 residues in the CDR3. Germline lookup yields CDR1 MNHNS and CDR2 SASEGT. V shed 5 bases and J shed 1 base, with 17 bases lying between them.